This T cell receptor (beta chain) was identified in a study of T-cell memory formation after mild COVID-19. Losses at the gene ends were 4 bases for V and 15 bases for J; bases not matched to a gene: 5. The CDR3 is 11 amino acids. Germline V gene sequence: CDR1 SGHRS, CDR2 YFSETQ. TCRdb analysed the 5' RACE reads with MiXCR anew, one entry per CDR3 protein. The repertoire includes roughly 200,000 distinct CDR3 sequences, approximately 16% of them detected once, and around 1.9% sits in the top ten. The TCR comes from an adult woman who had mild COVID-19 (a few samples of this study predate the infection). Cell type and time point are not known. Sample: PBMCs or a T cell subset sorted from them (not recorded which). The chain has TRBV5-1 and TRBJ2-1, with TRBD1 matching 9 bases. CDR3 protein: CASSQGQGLFF. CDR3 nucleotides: TGCGCCAGCAGCCAGGGACAGGGATTGTTCTTC. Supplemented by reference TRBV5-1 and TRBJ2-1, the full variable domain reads KAGVTQTPRYLIKTRGQQVTLSCSPISGHRSVSWYQQTPGQGLQFLFEYFSETQRNKGNFPGRFSGRQFSNSRSEMNVSTLELGDSALYLCASSQGQGLFFGPGTRLTVL.